One sample yielded the 16 T cell receptor beta chains listed below, sequenced in a study of blood T cells in healthy people across ages. Primed by a sample-barcoded 5' primer and a J-beta primer mix, a second PCR proceeded for 7 to 11 cycles. TCRdb called the 5' RACE reads again in MiXCR, with one record for every CDR3 protein. Of around 1.5 million distinct CDR3 sequences listed, almost 60% are singletons. Sequencing was done on a sample of blood. These receptors were taken from a man younger than 30 in good health.

The rearrangement joins TRBV20-1 to TRBJ2-1; the D gene is possibly TRBD2 (6 bases). The V gene's germline CDR1 is DFQATT and CDR2 SNEGSKA (reference sequence). Trimming pared 5 bases from V and 5 bases from J, leaving 16 bases between. The CDR3 covers 14 residues. Here the CDR3 reads CSAPHGTFDNEQFF. The CDR3, as DNA: TGCAGTGCTCCCCACGGGACTTTCGACAATGAGCAGTTCTTC.

This chain links TRBV5-1 with TRBJ1-1, with D perhaps matching TRBD1 (5 bases). Deletions cut 2 bases from V and 0 bases from J, with 17 bases between. The V gene's germline CDR1 is SGHRS and CDR2 YFSETQ. The CDR3 is made up of 17 amino acids. The CDR3 sequence is CASSFRGAPSLNTEAFF. The DNA of the CDR3 is TGCGCCAGCAGCTTCCGGGGCGCCCCATCTCTGAACACTGAAGCTTTCTTT.

This rearrangement joins TRBV6-4 to TRBJ2-5; 10 bases are shared with TRBD1. Germline V gene lookup returns CDR1 MRHNA and CDR2 SNTAGT. V lost 5 bases, J lost 3 bases, and 9 bases stayed unmatched. The CDR3 contains 16 residues. Written as DNA, the CDR3 is TGTGCCAGCAGTCGCGACCCGGGACAGGGGAAAGAGACCCAGTACTTC. This gives the protein CASSRDPGQGKETQYF.

Concerning this clonotype itself: One end of the junction fails to match germline, which may point to a read error. The chain combines TRBV6-6 with TRBJ2-1; 8 bases are a match to TRBD2. Germline loops: CDR1 MNHNY, CDR2 SVGAGI (reference sequence). This CDR3 is 15 amino acids long. The CDR3 sequence is CASSPSGLVYSEQFF. CDR3 in DNA: TGTGCCAGCAGTCCATCGGGACTAGTCTACAGTGAGCAGTTCTTC.

This clonotype was detected a few times. The chain is built from TRBV7-2 and TRBJ1-2; D gene uncertain. Germline values: CDR1 SGHTA, CDR2 FQGNSA. The CDR3 is made up of 10 amino acids. The V gene lost 10 bases and the J gene lost 4 bases, with 7 bases spanning the gap. CDR3 region: CATHSYGYTF. The CDR3 DNA sequence: TGTGCCACCCACTCCTATGGCTACACCTTC.

The chain joins TRBV6-2 or TRBV6-3 to TRBJ2-7; perhaps TRBD1 as D (5 bases). This CDR3 is built from 15 residues. Germline CDR1 and CDR2: MNHEY and SVGEGT. The V and J ends lost 3 bases and 3 bases respectively, with 15 bases between them. The CDR3 reads CASSYRAGKGYEQYF. CDR3 coding DNA: TGTGCCAGCAGTTATAGGGCAGGGAAAGGCTACGAGCAGTACTTC.

The chain combines TRBV6-6 with TRBJ1-1; possible D gene TRBD1, 5 bases. Per the germline V gene, CDR1 is MNHNY and CDR2 is SVGAGI (reference sequence). With 11 bases removed from V and 0 bases from J, the gap between germline ends came to 10 bases. This CDR3 is 12 amino acids long. The CDR3 DNA follows: TGTGCCGGCGGGGGAATGAACACTGAAGCTTTCTTT. It codes for CAGGGMNTEAFF.

This clonotype came up once. The rearrangement uses TRBV2 and TRBJ2-5; no firm D call. The J call may be mistaken, given a closer DNA end match to TRBJ2-7. Germline values: CDR1 SNHLY, CDR2 FYNNEI. This CDR3 contains 13 residues. CDR3 protein: CASSGYKVDEQYF. The CDR3 DNA sequence: TGTGCCAGCAGTGGCTATAAGGTAGACGAGCAGTACTTC.

This clonotype occurred a few times. V gene TRBV11-2 combines with J gene TRBJ2-1; D may be TRBD1 or TRBD2 (5 bases each). Trimming shortened V by 5 bases and J by 3 bases, and 17 bases separated the two germline ends. The CDR3 is 16 residues long. CDR1 SGHAT and CDR2 FQNNGV come from the germline V gene. CDR3 amino acids: CASSPIGTGLYNEQFF. In DNA form, the CDR3 reads TGTGCCAGCAGCCCTATCGGGACCGGTCTCTACAATGAGCAGTTCTTC.

V gene TRBV20-1 combines with J gene TRBJ2-4; 8 positions agree with TRBD2. Germline loops: CDR1 DFQATT, CDR2 SNEGSKA (reference sequence). This CDR3 comprises 16 residues. V trimming: 3 bases; J trimming: 2 bases; junction bases outside the gene matches: 9. The CDR3 here is CSASRPGGASKNIQYF. CDR3 nucleotides: TGCAGTGCTAGTCGTCCCGGGGGGGCTTCCAAAAACATTCAGTACTTC.

The chain recombines TRBV27 with TRBJ2-1; no firm D call. CDR3 length: 11 residues. Looked up from germline, CDR1 is MNHEY and CDR2 is SMNVEV (reference sequence). Trimming pared 6 bases from V and 10 bases from J, leaving 10 bases between. The CDR3 protein is CASRGSVEQFF. The CDR3 DNA reads as TGTGCCAGCAGAGGGTCCGTGGAGCAGTTCTTC.

The V gene is TRBV7-2, the J gene TRBJ2-5; no definite D call. Matching the DNA end better, TRBJ2-7 makes the J call doubtful. The CDR3 covers 14 residues. Germline-derived CDR1 and CDR2 are SGHTA and FQGNSA. The CDR3 region is CASSFYSPQDEQYF. DNA for the CDR3: TGTGCCAGCAGCTTCTATTCGCCTCAGGACGAGCAGTACTTC.

This clonotype came up a few times. The chain links TRBV7-2 to TRBJ2-3, with a weak D call TRBD2 (6 bases). The CDR3 has 16 amino acids. Germline V gene data show CDR1 as SGHTA and CDR2 as FQGNSA. V was shortened by 5 bases and J by 2 bases, with 17 bases between the two germline ends. The CDR3 bases are TGTGCCAGCAGCCCCCGTGCGGGGAGCAACACAGATACGCAGTATTTT. Amino acids: CASSPRAGSNTDTQYF.

The V call is TRBV10-3, the J call TRBJ1-1; 9 nucleotides match TRBD1. Germline V gives CDR1 ENHRY, CDR2 SYGVKD. The V gene end was trimmed by 6 bases and the J gene end by 1 base; junction bases not matched to a gene: 3. This CDR3 region has 14 residues. The CDR3 region is CAIRLTGGNTEAFF. The CDR3 DNA reads TGTGCCATCAGGCTGACAGGGGGGAACACTGAAGCTTTCTTT.

In this sample, this clonotype turned up a few times. V is TRBV7-9 and J is TRBJ2-7, with a possible D match to TRBD2 (6 bases). From germline, CDR1 is SEHNR and CDR2 FQNEAQ (reference sequence). The CDR3 spans 16 residues. The V and J ends lost 1 base and 4 bases respectively, with 17 bases between them. CDR3 amino acids: CASSLESTSPIYEQYF. CDR3 DNA: TGTGCCAGCAGCTTAGAGTCGACTAGTCCTATATACGAGCAGTACTTC.

The rearrangement links TRBV27 to TRBJ1-2, with D possibly matching TRBD1 (5 bases). The CDR3 contains 16 residues. The germline gives CDR1 MNHEY, CDR2 SMNVEV (reference sequence). Trimming removed 2 bases at V and 3 bases at J, with 16 bases between. DNA for the CDR3: TGTGCCAGCAGTTTAAACGGGGGAGTAGTTGACTATGGCTACACCTTC. As protein: CASSLNGGVVDYGYTF.